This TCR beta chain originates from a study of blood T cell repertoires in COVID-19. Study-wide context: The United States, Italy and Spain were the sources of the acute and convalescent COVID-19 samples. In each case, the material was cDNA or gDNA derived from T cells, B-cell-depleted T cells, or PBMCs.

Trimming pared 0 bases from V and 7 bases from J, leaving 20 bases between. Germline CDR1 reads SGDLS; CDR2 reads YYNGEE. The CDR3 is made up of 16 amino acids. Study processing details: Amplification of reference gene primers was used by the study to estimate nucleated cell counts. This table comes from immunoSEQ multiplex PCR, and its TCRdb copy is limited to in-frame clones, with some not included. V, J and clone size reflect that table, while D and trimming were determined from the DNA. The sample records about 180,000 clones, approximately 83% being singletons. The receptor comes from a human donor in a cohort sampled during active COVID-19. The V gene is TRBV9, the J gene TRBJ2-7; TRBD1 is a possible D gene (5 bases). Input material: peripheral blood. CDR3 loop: CASSVGARTMPSEQYF. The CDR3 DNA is TGTGCCAGCAGCGTAGGGGCCAGGACAATGCCCTCGGAGCAGTACTTC.